A selection of T cell receptor beta chains follows, all from one sample in a study of PD-1 blockade in classical Hodgkin lymphoma. The method was immunoSEQ multiplex PCR; TCRdb's version includes in-frame clones alone and lacks a portion of them. The sample contains tens of thousands of clones, over 90% of which appear only once. Sequenced sample: peripheral blood mononuclear cells (PBMCs). Source of these receptors: a human donor with classical Hodgkin lymphoma. CDR3s include the opening cysteine and the closing phenylalanine or tryptophan. The listing skips clone size in some rows; elsewhere it reads once, few, many or a size class.

>TRBV19|NA
CASRVVGSTDTQYF
>TRBV19|once
CASSLTGYTEAFF
>TRBV10-1|NA
CASRSTSGGKQFF
>TRBV4-1|NA
CASSLTGTDKNIQYF
>TRBV6-1|NA
CASTLEGGDYGYTF
>TRBV7-9|NA
CASSPQTGNNEKLFF
>TRBV30|NA
CAWSVGTSGYNEQFF
>TRBV25-1|NA
CASSEYGFGVFTGELFF
>TRBV5-1|NA
CASSLGDLPTNEKLFF
>TRBV5-1|NA
CASRPGTGDNEQFF
>TRBV21-1|NA
CASSTQTSSLEQYF
>TRBV10-1|NA
CASSAPPRKYF
>TRBV18|NA
CASSPSLGTGVPLGYTF
>TRBV10-3|NA
CAIGNIPGLATYNEQFF
>TRBV19|NA
CASSIAISNTEAFF
>TRBV7-3|once
CASSSGTAYTDTQYF